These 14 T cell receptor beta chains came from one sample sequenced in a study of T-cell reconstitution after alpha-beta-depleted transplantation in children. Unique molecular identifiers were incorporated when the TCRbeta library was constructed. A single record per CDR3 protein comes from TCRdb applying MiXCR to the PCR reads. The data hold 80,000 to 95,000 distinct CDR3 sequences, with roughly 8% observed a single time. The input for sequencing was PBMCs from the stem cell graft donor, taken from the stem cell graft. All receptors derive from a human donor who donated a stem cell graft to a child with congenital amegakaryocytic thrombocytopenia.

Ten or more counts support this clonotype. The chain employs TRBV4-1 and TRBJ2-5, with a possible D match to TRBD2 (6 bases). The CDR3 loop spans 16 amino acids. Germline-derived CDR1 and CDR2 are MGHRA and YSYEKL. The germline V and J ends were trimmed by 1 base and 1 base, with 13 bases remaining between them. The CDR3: CASSQVPGAGQETQYF. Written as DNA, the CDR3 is TGCGCCAGCAGCCAAGTCCCAGGAGCGGGCCAAGAGACCCAGTACTTC.

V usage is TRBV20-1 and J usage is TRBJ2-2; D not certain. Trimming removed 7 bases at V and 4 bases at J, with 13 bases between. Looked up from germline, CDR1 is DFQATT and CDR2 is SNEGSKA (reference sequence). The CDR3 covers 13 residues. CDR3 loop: CSGKAPGTGELFF. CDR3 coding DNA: TGCAGTGGTAAGGCTCCGGGCACCGGGGAGCTGTTTTTT.

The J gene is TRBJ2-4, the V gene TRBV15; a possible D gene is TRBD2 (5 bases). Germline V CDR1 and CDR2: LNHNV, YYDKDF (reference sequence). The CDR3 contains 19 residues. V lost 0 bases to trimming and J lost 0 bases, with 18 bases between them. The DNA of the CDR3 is TGTGCCACCAGCAGAGATCTCGCGGGCAGAGTGGTAGCCAAAAACATTCAGTACTTC. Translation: CATSRDLAGRVVAKNIQYF.

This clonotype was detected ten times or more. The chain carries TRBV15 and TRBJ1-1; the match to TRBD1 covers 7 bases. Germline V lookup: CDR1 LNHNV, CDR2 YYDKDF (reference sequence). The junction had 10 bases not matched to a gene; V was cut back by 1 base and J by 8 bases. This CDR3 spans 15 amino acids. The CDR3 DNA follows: TGTGCCACCAGCAGAGTCCAGGGACAGCTTAGGGAAGCTTTCTTT. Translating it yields CATSRVQGQLREAFF.

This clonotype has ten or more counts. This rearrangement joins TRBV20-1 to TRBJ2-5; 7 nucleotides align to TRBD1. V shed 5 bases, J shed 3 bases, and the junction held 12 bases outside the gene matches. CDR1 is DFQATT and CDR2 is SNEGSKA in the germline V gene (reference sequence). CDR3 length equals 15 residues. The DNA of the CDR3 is TGCAGTGCTCAAAATTCCAGGGGGTTCGAAGAGACCCAGTACTTC. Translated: CSAQNSRGFEETQYF.

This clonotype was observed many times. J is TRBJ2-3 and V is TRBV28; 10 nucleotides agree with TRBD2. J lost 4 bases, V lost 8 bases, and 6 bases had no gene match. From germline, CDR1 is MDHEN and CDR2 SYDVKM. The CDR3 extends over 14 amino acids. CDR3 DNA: TGTGCCAGCGTAGAGCGGGGGGGCCCAGATACGCAGTATTTT. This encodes CASVERGGPDTQYF.

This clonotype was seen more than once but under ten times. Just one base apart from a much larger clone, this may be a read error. In DNA, the CDR3 is TGTGCCACCAGCCAAGACACGAGCTCCTACAATGAGCAGTTCTTC. This encodes CATSQDTSSYNEQFF. The chain recombines TRBV3-1 with TRBJ2-1, with D uncertain. Looked up from germline, CDR1 is LGHDT and CDR2 is YNNKEL (reference sequence). There are 15 residues in the CDR3.

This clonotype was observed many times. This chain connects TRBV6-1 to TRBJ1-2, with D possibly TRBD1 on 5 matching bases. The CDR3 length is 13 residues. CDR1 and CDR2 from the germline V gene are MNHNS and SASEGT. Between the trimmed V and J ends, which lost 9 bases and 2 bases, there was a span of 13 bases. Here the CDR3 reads CASRVGTNYGYTF. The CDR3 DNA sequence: TGTGCCAGTCGCGTGGGGACGAACTATGGCTACACCTTC.

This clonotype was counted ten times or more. As DNA, the CDR3 is TGTGCCAGCAGCCGGAACGGGGCCACCCTCAATGAGCAGTTCTTC. Its protein product is CASSRNGATLNEQFF. The rearrangement joins TRBV3-1 to TRBJ2-1; tentatively, D is TRBD1 or TRBD2 (5 bases each). Germline assignment: CDR1 LGHDT and CDR2 YNNKEL (reference sequence). The CDR3 loop spans 15 amino acids. V was clipped by 4 bases and J by 6 bases, with 16 bases between them.

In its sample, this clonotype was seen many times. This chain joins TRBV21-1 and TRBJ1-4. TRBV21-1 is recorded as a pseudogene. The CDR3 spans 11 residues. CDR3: CASSDKEKLFF. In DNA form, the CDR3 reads TGTGCCAGCAGCGACAAGGAAAAACTGTTTTTT.

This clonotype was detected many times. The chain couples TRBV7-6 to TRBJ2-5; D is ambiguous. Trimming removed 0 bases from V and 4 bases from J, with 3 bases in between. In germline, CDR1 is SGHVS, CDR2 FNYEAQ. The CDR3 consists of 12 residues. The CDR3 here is CASSLATETQYF. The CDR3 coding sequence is TGTGCCAGCAGCTTAGCGACAGAGACCCAGTACTTC. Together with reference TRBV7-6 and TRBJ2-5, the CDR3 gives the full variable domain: GAGVSQSPRYKVTKRGQDVALRCDPISGHVSLYWYRQALGQGPEFLTYFNYEAQQDKSGLPNDRFSAERPEGSISTLTIQRTEQRDSAMYRCASSLATETQYFGPGTRLLVL.

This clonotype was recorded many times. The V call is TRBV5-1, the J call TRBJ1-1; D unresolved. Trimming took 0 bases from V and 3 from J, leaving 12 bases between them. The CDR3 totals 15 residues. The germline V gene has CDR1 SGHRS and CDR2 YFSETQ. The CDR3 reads CASSLGGLSDTEAFF. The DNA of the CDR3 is TGCGCCAGCAGCTTGGGGGGTTTGAGCGACACTGAAGCTTTCTTT.

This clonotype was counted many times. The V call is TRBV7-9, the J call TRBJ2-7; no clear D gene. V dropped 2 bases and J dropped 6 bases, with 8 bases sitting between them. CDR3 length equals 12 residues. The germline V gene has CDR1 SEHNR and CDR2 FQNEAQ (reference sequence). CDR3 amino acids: CASSLLGVEQYF. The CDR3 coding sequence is TGTGCCAGCAGCTTATTGGGCGTCGAGCAGTACTTC.

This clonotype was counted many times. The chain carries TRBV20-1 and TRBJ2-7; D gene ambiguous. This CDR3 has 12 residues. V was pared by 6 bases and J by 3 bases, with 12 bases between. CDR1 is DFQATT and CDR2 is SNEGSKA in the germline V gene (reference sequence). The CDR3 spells CSASDGLYEQYF. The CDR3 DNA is TGCAGTGCATCCGACGGCCTCTACGAGCAGTACTTC.